Included here is one TCR beta chain sequence, with context. The sample belongs to a study of blood T cell repertoires in COVID-19. Original processing notes: Amplification of reference gene primers provided the estimated nucleated cell counts. Sequencing used immunoSEQ multiplex PCR; TCRdb keeps in-frame clones, though not all of them. That table furnishes V, J and clone size, whereas the DNA furnished D and trimming. The table records over 150,000 clones, 70% to 90% of them present only once. The ends were cut back, 3 bases at V and 7 bases at J, with 13 bases in the middle. The CDR3 is 14 residues long. Looked up from germline, CDR1 is LNHDA and CDR2 is SQIVND (reference sequence).

The chain combines TRBV19 with TRBJ2-1; D is uncertain. Material for sequencing was peripheral blood. This TCR was recovered from a man aged 18-30 years who had recovered from COVID-19. CDR3 nucleotide sequence: TGTGCCAGTAGTATTTACCTAGGTAGTAATGAGCAGTTCTTC. Residues: CASSIYLGSNEQFF.